One sample yielded the 5 T cell receptor beta chains listed below, sequenced in a study of cytomegalovirus exposure and HLA in healthy donors. The table came from immunoSEQ multiplex PCR; TCRdb's copy has only in-frame clones and leaves some out. This table holds fewer than 250,000 clones, less than 90% found once. The sample consisted of PBMCs. These receptors came from a woman in her late teens or twenties in good health and CMV-seronegative.

The rearrangement joins TRBV18 to TRBJ2-7; a weak D match, TRBD1 (5 bases). Between the trimmed V and J ends, which lost 4 bases and 1 base, there was a span of 14 bases. The V gene's germline CDR1 is KGHSH and CDR2 LQKENI. The CDR3 is 15 amino acids. The CDR3 loop is CASSQLRVGSYEQYF. CDR3 bases: TGTGCCAGCTCACAACTCAGGGTTGGTTCCTACGAGCAGTACTTC.

The chain recombines TRBV9 with TRBJ1-2; D uncertain. Germline V gene sequence: CDR1 SGDLS, CDR2 YYNGEE. Deletions cut 4 bases from V and 3 bases from J, with 16 bases between. The CDR3 extends over 15 amino acids. The CDR3 nucleotides read TGTGCCAGCAGCCCAGGTGGAGTTCCCTACTATGGCTACACCTTC. Translating gives CASSPGGVPYYGYTF.

A single count supports this clone. The rearrangement joins TRBV2 to TRBJ2-7, with 9 bases fitting TRBD1. Germline V gene sequence: CDR1 SNHLY, CDR2 FYNNEI. J gave up 4 bases and V 1 base, and 8 bases lay outside the gene matches. The CDR3 sequence is 16 residues long. CDR3 protein: CASSEGSGTGHYEQYF. The CDR3 DNA reads TGTGCCAGCAGTGAAGGCTCGGGGACAGGGCATTACGAGCAGTACTTC.

This clone was detected only once. CDR3 sequence: CASSLKTLRDEQFF. In nucleotides, the CDR3 is TGTGCCAGCAGCTTGAAAACCCTCAGAGATGAGCAGTTCTTC. This sequence joins TRBV13 and TRBJ2-1; D gene uncertain. With 3 bases removed from V and 8 bases from J, the gap between germline ends came to 14 bases. This CDR3 comprises 14 residues. Germline V gene sequence: CDR1 PRHDT, CDR2 FYEKMQ (reference sequence).

This clone showed up just once. The genes are TRBV6-6 and TRBJ1-6; D might be TRBD1 (5 bases). Deletions cut 6 bases from V and 15 bases from J, with 18 bases between. Germline CDR1 MNHNY, CDR2 SVGAGI (reference sequence). CDR3 size: 13 residues. CDR3 loop: CASSPDSNRVLHF. DNA of the CDR3: TGTGCCAGCAGCCCCGACAGCAATAGGGTCCTCCACTTT.